The 21 T cell receptor beta chains in this list originate from one sample, sequenced in a study of cytomegalovirus exposure and HLA in healthy donors (dated by TCRdb to about 2017). The library was produced with the immunoSEQ multiplex PCR assay. For the multiplex PCR, a mixture combining 60 forward primers for TCR Vbeta segments and 13 reverse primers for TCR Jbeta segments was used. TCRdb stores this immuneACCESS table with in-frame sequences only. Part of the clones is absent; in the studies checked, under half of the shortfall reflects unresolved V genes, and no reason is known for the rest. A total of 100,000 to 150,000 clones appear in this sample, roughly 80% of them only once. Roughly 31% of the sample comes from the top ten. The sample taken for sequencing was PBMCs. These receptor sequences come from a man in his fifties or sixties in good health and CMV-seropositive.

This clone has only a few counts. The genes are TRBV10-1 and TRBJ2-7, with a possible D match to TRBD2 (5 bases). The V gene lost 4 bases and the J gene lost 5 bases, with 9 bases spanning the gap. CDR1 is WNHNN, CDR2 SYGVQD, per germline (reference sequence). There are 12 residues in the CDR3. In DNA, the CDR3 is TGCGCCAGCAGTGCCGGGGTCAACGAGCAGTACTTC. It is translated as CASSAGVNEQYF.

The V gene is TRBV27, the J gene TRBJ2-5, with 11 nucleotides matching TRBD2. Germline V lookup: CDR1 MNHEY, CDR2 SMNVEV (reference sequence). The CDR3 length is 14 residues. Trimming removed 4 bases from V and 5 bases from J; junction bases left unmatched: 3. The CDR3 region has the DNA TGTGCCAGCAGTTCCCCTAGCGGGAGGGAGACCCAGTACTTC. Protein sequence: CASSSPSGRETQYF.

The J gene is TRBJ1-1, the V gene TRBV28, with D perhaps TRBD1 (5 bases). This CDR3 contains 13 residues. Germline CDR1 reads MDHEN; CDR2 reads SYDVKM. Trimming took off 2 bases at V and 10 bases at J, with 14 bases between the two ends. Here the CDR3 DNA reads TGTGCCAGCAGTTTAATCGGAACTCAGGGAGCTTTCTTT. This gives the protein CASSLIGTQGAFF.

The chain links TRBV2 to TRBJ2-1, with 7 bases that match TRBD1. This CDR3 spans 15 amino acids. Germline V gene lookup returns CDR1 SNHLY and CDR2 FYNNEI. With 6 bases clipped from V and 0 bases from J, the junction kept 5 bases outside the gene matches. The CDR3 is CASRPNRGSYNEQFF. The CDR3 nucleotides are TGTGCCAGCAGACCAAACAGGGGCTCCTACAATGAGCAGTTCTTC.

J is TRBJ2-7 and V is TRBV27; TRBD2 agrees at 8 bases. The CDR3 spans 14 residues. Germline CDR1 MNHEY, CDR2 SMNVEV (reference sequence). Trimming took 0 bases from V and 2 from J; bases not matched to a gene: 0. The CDR3 is CASSLSAGAYEQYF. CDR3 DNA: TGTGCCAGCAGTTTATCAGCGGGAGCCTACGAGCAGTACTTC.

The chain is built from TRBV7-8 and TRBJ2-1; the D gene is possibly TRBD1 (6 bases). The germline V and J ends were trimmed by 5 bases and 2 bases, with 13 bases remaining between them. The CDR3 has 15 amino acids. CDR1 is SGHVS, CDR2 FQNEAQ, per germline. This chain's CDR3 is CASSNRDTAYNEQFF. The CDR3 nucleotides read TGTGCCAGCAGCAACCGGGACACAGCCTACAATGAGCAGTTCTTC.

The genes are TRBV19 and TRBJ2-5, with 7 bases identical to TRBD1. J was trimmed by 5 bases and V by 3 bases; bases with no gene match: 6. This CDR3 has 14 amino acids. Per germline, CDR1 LNHDA and CDR2 SQIVND (reference sequence). The CDR3 protein is CASSIGTARETQYF. CDR3 nucleotide sequence: TGTGCCAGTAGTATCGGGACAGCTCGGGAGACCCAGTACTTC.

The V call is TRBV5-1, the J call TRBJ1-5; 8 bases match TRBD1. CDR1 is SGHRS, CDR2 YFSETQ, per germline. J gave up 7 bases and V 3 bases, and 9 bases lay outside the gene matches. The CDR3 contains 15 residues. CDR3 coding DNA: TGCGCCAGCAGCTCTCAGGGGGCCCCGGAGCAGCCCCAGCATTTT. Amino acid sequence: CASSSQGAPEQPQHF.

The V gene is TRBV5-6, the J gene TRBJ1-3; perhaps TRBD1 as D (5 bases). This CDR3 has 17 residues. Germline V gene lookup returns CDR1 SGHDT and CDR2 YYEEEE. The V end was cut by 4 bases, the J end by 4 bases, with 21 bases between. CDR3 DNA sequence: TGTGCCAGCAGCGCGGAATCTCCGGGACTATGGGGAAACACCATATATTTT. Translating gives CASSAESPGLWGNTIYF.

The genes are TRBV18 and TRBJ2-7; maybe TRBD2 (6 bases). Per the germline V gene, CDR1 is KGHSH and CDR2 is LQKENI. The CDR3 is 14 residues long. V was clipped by 4 bases and J by 1 base, with 11 bases between them. CDR3 DNA: TGTGCCAGCTCACTGGCTGGGGGGTCCTACGAGCAGTACTTC. This translates into CASSLAGGSYEQYF. The whole variable domain, filled in from reference TRBV18 and TRBJ2-7, reads NAGVMQNPRHLVRRRGQEARLRCSPMKGHSHVYWYRQLPEEGLKFMVYLQKENIIDESGMPKERFSAEFPKEGPSILRIQQVVRGDSAAYFCASSLAGGSYEQYFGPGTRLTVT.

The chain links TRBV6-1 to TRBJ1-2; a possible D gene is TRBD1 (5 bases). The CDR3 is 14 amino acids. The germline V gene has CDR1 MNHNS and CDR2 SASEGT. Trimming left V 4 bases short and J 1 base short, with 10 bases between. This CDR3 is CASSGQPVNYGYTF. In DNA form, the CDR3 reads TGTGCCAGCAGTGGACAGCCCGTTAACTATGGCTACACCTTC.

The gene calls are TRBV9 and TRBJ1-2, with D perhaps TRBD1 (6 bases). CDR1 and CDR2 (germline): SGDLS, YYNGEE. V lost 4 bases and J lost 6, with 16 bases in between. CDR3 length: 14 amino acids. CDR3 sequence reads: CASSPQDSGDGYTF. The DNA for the CDR3 is TGTGCCAGCAGCCCCCAGGACAGCGGGGATGGCTACACCTTC.

The genes are TRBV28 and TRBJ1-2; 10 nucleotides line up with TRBD1. This CDR3 region has 17 residues. Germline CDR1 and CDR2: MDHEN and SYDVKM. V was pared by 3 bases and J by 7 bases, with 14 bases of the junction left unmatched. CDR3: CASSFHGTGEGLSGYTF. The CDR3 DNA follows: TGTGCCAGCAGTTTCCACGGGACAGGGGAAGGGTTGTCTGGCTACACCTTC.

The gene calls are TRBV28 and TRBJ1-2, with D tentatively TRBD1 (6 bases). CDR3 size: 21 residues. Germline lookup yields CDR1 MDHEN and CDR2 SYDVKM. V lost 4 bases, J lost 7 bases, and 37 bases lay in between. CDR3 residues: CASSSLRRETGYKPGPIGYTF. The CDR3 bases are TGTGCCAGCAGTTCCCTACGGAGAGAAACAGGGTACAAACCGGGTCCAATTGGCTACACCTTC.

The V gene is TRBV4-1, the J gene TRBJ2-4; D is possibly TRBD1 (6 bases). The germline V gene has CDR1 MGHRA and CDR2 YSYEKL. Between the trimmed V and J ends, which lost 1 base and 12 bases, there was a span of 19 bases. CDR3 size: 15 residues. The CDR3 sequence is CASSQAGGPLDSQYF. Written as DNA, the CDR3 is TGCGCCAGCAGCCAAGCTGGGGGCCCCTTGGACAGTCAGTACTTC.

CDR3 bases: TGTGCCAGCAGCTTCAACCGGGACAGCCTTAATTCACCCCTCCACTTT. Protein sequence: CASSFNRDSLNSPLHF. The V and J genes are TRBV5-6 and TRBJ1-6; 7 nucleotides line up with TRBD1. With 2 bases clipped from V and 6 bases from J, the junction kept 8 bases outside the gene matches. The germline gives CDR1 SGHDT, CDR2 YYEEEE. This CDR3 contains 16 residues. Filled out from reference TRBV5-6 and TRBJ1-6, the complete variable domain reads DAGVTQSPTHLIKTRGQQVTLRCSPKSGHDTVSWYQQALGQGPQFIFQYYEEEERQRGNFPDRFSGHQFPNYSSELNVNALLLGDSALYLCASSFNRDSLNSPLHFGNGTRLTVT.

The chain couples TRBV4-1 to TRBJ1-2; D is perhaps TRBD1 (5 bases). Germline V gives CDR1 MGHRA, CDR2 YSYEKL. The V and J ends lost 4 bases and 7 bases respectively, with 13 bases between them. The CDR3 is 13 residues long. CDR3 bases: TGCGCCAGCAGCCGCGGACCGGGGGGTGGCTACACCTTC. It translates to CASSRGPGGGYTF.

The V gene is TRBV5-1, the J gene TRBJ1-6, with 10 positions matching TRBD1. This CDR3 has 15 residues. Germline values: CDR1 SGHRS, CDR2 YFSETQ. The V segment lost 0 bases and the J segment 6 bases; nucleotides outside the gene matches: 0. The CDR3 DNA reads TGCGCCAGCAGCTTGGGGGACAGGGGTAATTCACCCCTCCACTTT. The encoded protein is CASSLGDRGNSPLHF.

This sequence joins TRBV30 and TRBJ2-4, with a possible D match to TRBD1 (6 bases). Deletions cut 5 bases from V and 5 bases from J, with 16 bases between. This CDR3 region has 14 residues. The germline V gene encodes CDR1 GTSNPN and CDR2 SVGIG (reference sequence). This CDR3 reads CAWQTGNGENIQYF. The CDR3 DNA is TGTGCCTGGCAAACAGGGAATGGGGAAAACATTCAGTACTTC. The full variable domain, completed using reference TRBV30 and TRBJ2-4, is SQTIHQWPATLVQPVGSPLSLECTVEGTSNPNLYWYRQAAGRGLQLLFYSVGIGQISSEVPQNLSASRPQDRQFILSSKKLLLSDSGFYLCAWQTGNGENIQYFGAGTRLSVL.

V is TRBV18 and J is TRBJ2-3; D gene uncertain. The germline V gene has CDR1 KGHSH and CDR2 LQKENI. The CDR3 length is 14 residues. The V end lost 3 bases, the J end lost 0 bases, and 7 bases lay between the germline ends. In DNA, the CDR3 is TGTGCCAGCTCACCCCCGTCCAGCACAGATACGCAGTATTTT. It yields the protein CASSPPSSTDTQYF. Together with reference TRBV18 and TRBJ2-3, the CDR3 gives the full variable domain: NAGVMQNPRHLVRRRGQEARLRCSPMKGHSHVYWYRQLPEEGLKFMVYLQKENIIDESGMPKERFSAEFPKEGPSILRIQQVVRGDSAAYFCASSPPSSTDTQYFGPGTRLTVL.

The chain couples TRBV5-6 to TRBJ1-2; 11 bases map to TRBD1. The J segment lost 3 bases and the V segment lost 4 bases, leaving 2 bases of the junction unmatched. The germline gives CDR1 SGHDT, CDR2 YYEEEE. The CDR3 loop spans 14 amino acids. CDR3 in amino acids: CASSRDRGDYGYTF. In DNA, the CDR3 is TGTGCCAGCAGCCGGGACAGGGGGGACTATGGCTACACCTTC. Full variable domain (outside the CDR3, taken from reference TRBV5-6 and TRBJ1-2): DAGVTQSPTHLIKTRGQQVTLRCSPKSGHDTVSWYQQALGQGPQFIFQYYEEEERQRGNFPDRFSGHQFPNYSSELNVNALLLGDSALYLCASSRDRGDYGYTFGSGTRLTVV.